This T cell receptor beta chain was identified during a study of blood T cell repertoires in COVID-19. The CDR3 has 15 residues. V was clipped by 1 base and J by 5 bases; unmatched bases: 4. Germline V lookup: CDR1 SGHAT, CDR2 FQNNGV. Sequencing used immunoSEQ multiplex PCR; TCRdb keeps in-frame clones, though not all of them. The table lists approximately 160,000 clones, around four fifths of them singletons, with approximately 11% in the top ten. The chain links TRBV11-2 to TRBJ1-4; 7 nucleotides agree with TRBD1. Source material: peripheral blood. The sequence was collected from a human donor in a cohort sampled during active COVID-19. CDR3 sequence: CASSLGQGQNEKLFF. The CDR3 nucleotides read TGTGCCAGCAGCTTAGGACAGGGACAGAATGAAAAACTGTTTTTT.